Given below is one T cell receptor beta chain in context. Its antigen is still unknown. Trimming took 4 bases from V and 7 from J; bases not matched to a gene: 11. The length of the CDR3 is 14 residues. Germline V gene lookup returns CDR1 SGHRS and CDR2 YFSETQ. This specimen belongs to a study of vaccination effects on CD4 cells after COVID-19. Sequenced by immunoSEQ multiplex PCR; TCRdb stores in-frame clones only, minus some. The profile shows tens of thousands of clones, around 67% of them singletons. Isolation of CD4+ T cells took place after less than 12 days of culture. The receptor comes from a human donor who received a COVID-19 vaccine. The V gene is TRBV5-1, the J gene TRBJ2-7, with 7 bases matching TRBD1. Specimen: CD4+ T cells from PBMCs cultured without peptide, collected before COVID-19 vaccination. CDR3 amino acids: CASSPGGAYGEQYF. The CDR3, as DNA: TGCGCCAGCAGCCCAGGGGGTGCATACGGTGAGCAGTACTTC.